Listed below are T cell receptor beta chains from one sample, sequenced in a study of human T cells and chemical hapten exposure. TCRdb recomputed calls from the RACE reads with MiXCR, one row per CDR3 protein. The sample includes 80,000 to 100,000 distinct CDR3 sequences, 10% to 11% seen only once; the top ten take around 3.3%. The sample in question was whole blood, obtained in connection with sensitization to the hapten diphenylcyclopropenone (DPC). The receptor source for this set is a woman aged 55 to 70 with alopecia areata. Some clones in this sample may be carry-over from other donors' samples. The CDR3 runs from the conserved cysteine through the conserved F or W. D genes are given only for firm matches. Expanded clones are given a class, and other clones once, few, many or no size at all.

CSVVNEKNTEAFF TGCAGCGTTGTCAACGAGAAGAACACTGAAGCTTTCTTT TRBV29-1 . 13 . TRBJ1-1
CASRLWGQGRESKTDTQYF TGTGCCAGCAGATTATGGGGCCAGGGGCGCGAGTCAAAAACAGATACGCAGTATTTT TRBV27 . 19 . TRBJ2-3
CSAKTSGGVNTQYF TGCAGTGCTAAGACTAGCGGGGGGGTAAATACGCAGTATTTT TRBV20-1 few 14 TRBD2 TRBJ2-3
CASSGGQARGSPLHF TGTGCCAGCAGCGGGGGACAGGCTCGTGGTTCACCCCTCCACTTT TRBV7-9 many 15 TRBD1 TRBJ1-6
CASSLDGTAHEKLFF TGTGCCAGCAGCTTGGATGGGACGGCCCATGAAAAACTGTTTTTT TRBV5-5 many 15 . TRBJ1-4
CASSSQGANTEAFF TGTGCCAGCAGCTCTCAGGGGGCGAACACTGAAGCTTTCTTT TRBV6-2/TRBV6-3 few 14 TRBD1 TRBJ1-1
CASSNRDRGRGYTF TGTGCCAGCAGCAACCGGGACAGGGGACGGGGCTACACCTTC TRBV9 many 14 TRBD1 TRBJ1-2
CASSYQTGQRPDTQYF TGTGCCAGCAGCTATCAGACAGGACAAAGGCCAGATACGCAGTATTTT TRBV7-9 many 16 . TRBJ2-3
CASSGNSGGEETQYF TGTGCCAGCAGTGGAAATAGCGGGGGGGAAGAGACCCAGTACTTC TRBV2 few 15 TRBD2 TRBJ2-5
CASSQDKSLWGYTF TGTGCCAGCAGCCAAGATAAAAGTTTGTGGGGCTACACCTTC TRBV4-2 many 14 . TRBJ1-2
CASSYSTGGFSGNTIYF TGTGCCAGCAGTTACTCGACAGGGGGCTTTTCTGGAAACACCATATATTTT TRBV6-6 many 17 TRBD1 TRBJ1-3
CASSDLGQEQYF TGTGCCAGCAGTGACCTCGGACAAGAGCAGTACTTC TRBV25-1 many 12 . TRBJ2-7
CADAKGAYNVQFF TGTGCCGACGCGAAGGGAGCCTACAATGTGCAGTTCTTC TRBV11-2 . 13 . TRBJ2-1
CASSEGSVGSYEQYF TGTGCCAGCAGTGAAGGTTCTGTGGGTTCCTACGAGCAGTACTTC TRBV2 few 15 . TRBJ2-7
CASSSNRVYEQYF TGTGCCAGCAGTTCAAACAGGGTCTACGAGCAGTACTTC TRBV6-2/TRBV6-3 many 13 . TRBJ2-7
CASSSGLPNNEQFF TGCGCCAGCAGCTCCGGCCTTCCCAACAATGAGCAGTTCTTC TRBV5-1 many 14 . TRBJ2-1
CASSHPGQGGREKLFF TGTGCCAGCAGTCATCCGGGACAGGGCGGACGTGAAAAACTGTTTTTT TRBV5-5 many 16 TRBD1 TRBJ1-4
CASSLGQIVNEQYF TGTGCCAGCAGCTTGGGGCAAATTGTGAACGAGCAGTACTTC TRBV7-2 few 14 . TRBJ2-7
CASSLVQGVSGANVLTF TGTGCCAGCAGCTTAGTCCAGGGGGTATCTGGGGCCAACGTCCTGACTTTC TRBV11-2 few 17 TRBD1 TRBJ2-6
CASSEAYSEQYF TGTGCCAGCAGCGAGGCTTACAGCGAGCAGTACTTC TRBV7-9 many 12 . TRBJ2-7
CASSLRPTGAGTNEQFF TGCGCCAGCAGCTTGCGGCCTACAGGGGCTGGGACAAATGAGCAGTTCTTC TRBV5-1 many 17 TRBD1 TRBJ2-1
CASSPFSAVETQYF TGTGCCAGCTCACCATTTTCCGCGGTGGAGACCCAGTACTTC TRBV18 . 14 . TRBJ2-5
CASSQVDREGELFF TGTGCCAGCAGCCAAGTCGACAGGGAAGGGGAGCTGTTTTTT TRBV3-1 many 14 TRBD1 TRBJ2-2
CSGLDTGELFF TGCAGCGGATTGGACACCGGGGAGCTGTTTTTT TRBV29-1 many 11 . TRBJ2-2
CASRDRDGNSPLHF TGTGCCAGCAGAGACAGGGATGGTAATTCACCCCTCCACTTT TRBV2 . 14 TRBD1 TRBJ1-6
CASNGPGIDTQYF TGTGCCAGCAATGGCCCGGGGATAGATACGCAGTATTTT TRBV6-6 few 13 . TRBJ2-3
CASSTPPTEAFF TGTGCCAGCAGCACACCACCGACTGAAGCTTTCTTT TRBV9 . 12 . TRBJ1-1
CASSRTGPQETQYF TGTGCCAGCTCACGGACAGGGCCCCAGGAGACCCAGTACTTC TRBV18 . 14 TRBD1 TRBJ2-5
CSCDAVGDNEQFF TGCAGCTGTGACGCGGTGGGGGACAATGAGCAGTTCTTC TRBV29-1 few 13 . TRBJ2-1
CASSLLGAGGADTQYF TGTGCCAGCAGCCTGCTGGGAGCGGGGGGGGCAGATACGCAGTATTTT TRBV2 many 16 TRBD2 TRBJ2-3
CASSLQTGLNYGYTF TGTGCCAGCAGTTTGCAGACAGGGCTTAACTATGGCTACACCTTC TRBV12-3/TRBV12-4 few 15 TRBD1 TRBJ1-2
CASSFQGATEAFF TGCGCCAGCAGCTTTCAGGGTGCCACTGAAGCTTTCTTT TRBV5-1 many 13 . TRBJ1-1
CAWSPGMNTEAFF TGTGCCTGGAGTCCAGGGATGAACACTGAAGCTTTCTTT TRBV30 few 13 . TRBJ1-1
CAWDRFGTEAFF TGTGCCTGGGACAGGTTCGGCACTGAAGCTTTCTTT TRBV30 few 12 . TRBJ1-1
CASSIRLLAESSYNEQFF TGTGCCAGCAGCATTCGTCTTCTAGCGGAAAGCTCCTACAATGAGCAGTTCTTC TRBV21-1 once 18 . TRBJ2-1
CASSIQGLAIAGELFF TGCGCCAGCAGCATCCAGGGACTAGCGATAGCCGGGGAGCTGTTTTTT TRBV5-1 . 16 TRBD2 TRBJ2-2
CASRGAGASPDTQYF TGTGCCAGCAGGGGAGCGGGGGCTAGCCCCGATACGCAGTATTTT TRBV2 . 15 TRBD2 TRBJ2-3
CASSLRTVNSNQPQHF TGTGCCAGCAGCCTTAGGACAGTTAATAGCAATCAGCCCCAGCATTTT TRBV7-8 few 16 . TRBJ1-5
CASSSPLTDSHVETEAFF TGTGCCAGCAGCTCCCCCCTCACGGACAGCCACGTAGAGACTGAAGCTTTCTTT TRBV5-6 few 18 . TRBJ1-1
CASSPGTGGNLPWSGETQYF TGTGCCAGCAGTCCGGGGACAGGGGGCAACCTACCCTGGTCAGGGGAGACCCAGTACTTC TRBV6-6 many 20 TRBD1 TRBJ2-5
CASSSMTGMNTEAFF TGTGCCAGCAGCTCCATGACAGGGATGAACACTGAAGCTTTCTTT TRBV7-6 few 15 TRBD1 TRBJ1-1
CSVDSATYGYTF TGCAGCGTTGACAGCGCAACCTATGGCTACACCTTC TRBV29-1 few 12 . TRBJ1-2
CASNEGFTEAFF TGTGCCAGCAACGAGGGTTTCACTGAAGCTTTCTTT TRBV6-2/TRBV6-3 . 12 . TRBJ1-1
CASSLRGGQNEKLFF TGCGCCAGCAGCTTGCGCGGGGGACAAAATGAAAAACTGTTTTTT TRBV5-1 many 15 . TRBJ1-4
CSVSTSNYNEQFF TGCAGCGTTTCCACAAGTAACTACAATGAGCAGTTCTTC TRBV29-1 few 13 . TRBJ2-1
CASSWQASLNYGYTF TGTGCCAGCAGTTGGCAGGCGTCGCTTAACTATGGCTACACCTTC TRBV6-5 many 15 . TRBJ1-2
CASSFWEGDQPQHF TGTGCCAGCAGCTTCTGGGAGGGAGATCAGCCCCAGCATTTT TRBV5-5 many 14 . TRBJ1-5
CASSLEGGPLYEQYF TGCGCCAGCAGCTTGGAGGGGGGGCCGCTCTACGAGCAGTACTTC TRBV5-1 few 15 . TRBJ2-7
CAWSGRTPGWAFF TGTGCCTGGAGTGGGCGGACACCGGGCTGGGCTTTCTTT TRBV30 many 13 . TRBJ1-1
CASSLDSPGGETQYF TGCGCCAGCAGCTTGGACAGCCCCGGTGGGGAGACCCAGTACTTC TRBV5-1 few 15 . TRBJ2-5
CSVEDWNTGELFF TGCAGCGTTGAAGATTGGAACACCGGGGAGCTGTTTTTT TRBV29-1 . 13 . TRBJ2-2
CASSVRTGTEGLDTQYF TGTGCCAGCAGCGTACGGACCGGGACAGAGGGACTTGATACGCAGTATTTT TRBV11-2 . 17 . TRBJ2-3
CASSGGRGSNQPQHF TGTGCCAGCAGCGGCGGGAGGGGTAGCAATCAGCCCCAGCATTTT TRBV6-6 many 15 . TRBJ1-5